Shown below are 17 T cell receptor beta chains from a single sample sequenced in a study of graft-versus-host responses after intestinal transplantation. Profiled with immunoSEQ multiplex PCR; TCRdb holds only in-frame clones, not every one. The sample records approximately 89,000 clones, roughly 91% being singletons. These receptors lack a known antigen. The sequences come from unstimulated CD8+ T cells sorted from spleen or lymph node cells, collected before transplant. These receptors originate from a human donor who was the organ donor for an intestinal transplant.

CDR3 sequence reads: CASSQLDRNQPQHF. The CDR3 DNA follows: TGCGCCAGCAGTCAGCTGGACAGAAATCAGCCCCAGCATTTT. This chain joins TRBV23-1 and TRBJ1-5; maybe TRBD1 (6 bases). TRBV23-1 falls under the ORF class, with uncertain function. This CDR3 comprises 14 residues. Deletions cut 3 bases from V and 4 bases from J, with 10 bases between.

This clone was recorded once. The gene calls are TRBV27 and TRBJ2-1, with TRBD2 matching 7 bases. CDR3 length: 15 amino acids. The J segment lost 6 bases and the V segment lost 5 bases, leaving 10 bases of the junction unmatched. Germline CDR1 and CDR2: MNHEY and SMNVEV (reference sequence). The CDR3 DNA is TGTGCCAGCAGTCCCACTCTAGCGGACTTCAATGAGCAGTTCTTC. The encoded protein is CASSPTLADFNEQFF.

The CDR3 protein is CASSEQLAGTETQYF. DNA of the CDR3: TGTGCCAGCAGTGAACAACTAGCGGGAACAGAGACCCAGTACTTC. The V and J genes are TRBV2 and TRBJ2-5; TRBD2 matches 10 bases. In germline, CDR1 is SNHLY, CDR2 FYNNEI. The CDR3 totals 15 residues. Losses at the gene ends were 2 bases for V and 4 bases for J; bases not matched to a gene: 4.

The V call is TRBV27, the J call TRBJ1-2, with D uncertain. There are 13 residues in the CDR3. V was trimmed by 0 bases and J by 4 bases, leaving 6 bases between them. CDR1 is MNHEY and CDR2 is SMNVEV in the germline V gene (reference sequence). The CDR3 DNA reads TGTGCCAGCAGTTTATCTGCCAGCTATGGCTACACCTTC. This codes for CASSLSASYGYTF.

This clone has only a few counts. This chain joins TRBV7-9 and TRBJ1-1, with D perhaps TRBD1 (6 bases). The length of the CDR3 is 19 residues. Trimming removed 3 bases from V and 2 bases from J, with 25 bases in between. The germline CDR1 and CDR2 sequences are SEHNR and FQNEAQ (reference sequence). CDR3 amino acids: CASSFPGGGTTFLNTEAFF. Here the CDR3 DNA reads TGTGCCAGCAGCTTCCCCGGGGGGGGCACTACATTTCTTAACACTGAAGCTTTCTTT.

V usage is TRBV27 and J usage is TRBJ2-5; 9 positions match TRBD2. Germline CDR1 and CDR2: MNHEY and SMNVEV (reference sequence). The trim removed 5 bases at V and 1 base at J, leaving 17 bases unmatched. The CDR3 consists of 19 residues. The CDR3 DNA reads TGTGCCAGCAGTCCAGTTCGGGGTCTAGCGGGACTAATCCAAGAGACCCAGTACTTC. Its translation is CASSPVRGLAGLIQETQYF.

This sequence joins TRBV7-4 and TRBJ1-2; 7 bases are a match to TRBD1. This CDR3 is 18 amino acids long. CDR1 is SGHVT, CDR2 SQSDAQ, per germline. The ends lost 1 base at V and 8 bases at J; junction bases unmatched: 19. As DNA, the CDR3 is TGTGCCAGCAGCTTAGAGAGGGGGGTCAGGGGGGTTTTGAGGGGCTACACCTTC. Protein product: CASSLERGVRGVLRGYTF.

The V and J genes are TRBV7-3 and TRBJ2-2; possibly TRBD1 for D (5 bases). The CDR3 is made up of 14 amino acids. V was pared by 0 bases and J by 8 bases, with 10 bases between. Germline-derived CDR1 and CDR2 are SGHTA and FQGTGA. The CDR3 DNA follows: TGTGCCAGCAGCTTAACGGACACGCTGGGGGAGCTGTTTTTT. Translation: CASSLTDTLGELFF.

This clone has a single count. The chain's CDR3 is CASSNRPGTPNTGELFF. In nucleotides, the CDR3 is TGTGCCAGCAGCAACCGGCCCGGGACACCGAACACCGGGGAGCTGTTTTTT. This sequence joins TRBV11-2 and TRBJ2-2; D is possibly TRBD1 (6 bases). Germline-derived CDR1 and CDR2 are SGHAT and FQNNGV. Trimming pared 5 bases from V and 0 bases from J, leaving 16 bases between. This CDR3 comprises 17 residues.

This clone was seen once. The chain has TRBV19 and TRBJ2-5, with D perhaps matching TRBD2 (6 bases). Trimming shortened V by 8 bases and J by 5 bases, and 21 bases separated the two germline ends. This CDR3 comprises 15 residues. Germline values: CDR1 LNHDA, CDR2 SQIVND (reference sequence). The CDR3 nucleotides read TGTGCCAGTTCCGCAGGAGGGTGGGCGCGGGAGACCCAGTACTTC. This translates into CASSAGGWARETQYF.

The genes are TRBV28 and TRBJ2-3; 8 bases are shared with TRBD2. In germline, CDR1 is MDHEN, CDR2 SYDVKM. V was clipped by 6 bases and J by 4 bases; unmatched bases: 24. CDR3 size: 20 residues. DNA of the CDR3: TGTGCCAGCAGCTTAGTGCTCCCCGGGGTTGGGCGGGAGGCCGCAGATACGCAGTATTTT. Translating gives CASSLVLPGVGREAADTQYF.

V and J are TRBV9 and TRBJ2-1; a weak D match, TRBD1 (6 bases). V lost 4 bases and J lost 0, with 14 bases in between. The CDR3 length is 16 residues. Germline assignment: CDR1 SGDLS and CDR2 YYNGEE. Written as DNA, the CDR3 is TGTGCCAGCAGCCCCACGACAGGAGGCTCCTACAATGAGCAGTTCTTC. It codes for CASSPTTGGSYNEQFF.

This chain uses TRBV9 with TRBJ2-5; 7 bases map to TRBD2. The CDR3 spans 17 residues. The junction had 12 bases not matched to a gene; V was cut back by 3 bases and J by 1 base. Germline V gene sequence: CDR1 SGDLS, CDR2 YYNGEE. CDR3 bases: TGTGCCAGCAGCGGTGGGGGGGGTGGCTGGGTCCAAGAGACCCAGTACTTC. Translated, it gives CASSGGGGGWVQETQYF.

This clone was observed once. The V and J genes are TRBV19 and TRBJ2-3; D unclear. Trimming cost V 3 bases and J 2 bases, with 6 bases left between them. Germline V CDR1 and CDR2: LNHDA, SQIVND (reference sequence). There are 13 residues in the CDR3. As DNA, the CDR3 is TGTGCCAGTAGTATGGCCACCACAGATACGCAGTATTTT. Its protein is CASSMATTDTQYF.

This chain joins TRBV7-2 and TRBJ2-2; tentative D call: TRBD2 (5 bases). The V gene's germline CDR1 is SGHTA and CDR2 FQGNSA. The ends were cut back, 5 bases at V and 6 bases at J, with 7 bases in the middle. The length of the CDR3 is 12 residues. In DNA, the CDR3 is TGTGCCAGCAGCGAGGGTTCCGGGGAGCTGTTTTTT. Amino acids: CASSEGSGELFF.

The CDR3 bases are TGCGCCAGCAGCTTGGACCCTGAGGGCGGCTACACCTTC. Protein sequence: CASSLDPEGGYTF. This sequence joins TRBV5-1 and TRBJ1-2, with D unresolved. V lost 0 bases to trimming and J lost 8 bases, with 11 bases between them. CDR1 and CDR2 from the germline V gene are SGHRS and YFSETQ. The CDR3 spans 13 residues.

The chain couples TRBV29-1 to TRBJ1-3; 9 bases match TRBD1. V lost 4 bases and J lost 8; bases outside the gene matches: 9. CDR3 length: 14 amino acids. Germline values: CDR1 SQVTM, CDR2 ANQGSEA. The CDR3: CSVAVAGQGDTIYF. The CDR3 DNA reads as TGCAGCGTTGCGGTCGCGGGACAGGGAGACACCATATATTTT. The whole variable domain, remainder taken from reference TRBV29-1 and TRBJ1-3, is SAVISQKPSRDICQRGTSLTIQCQVDSQVTMMFWYRQQPGQSLTLIATANQGSEATYESGFVIDKFPISRPNLTFSTLTVSNMSPEDSSIYLCSVAVAGQGDTIYFGEGSWLTVV.